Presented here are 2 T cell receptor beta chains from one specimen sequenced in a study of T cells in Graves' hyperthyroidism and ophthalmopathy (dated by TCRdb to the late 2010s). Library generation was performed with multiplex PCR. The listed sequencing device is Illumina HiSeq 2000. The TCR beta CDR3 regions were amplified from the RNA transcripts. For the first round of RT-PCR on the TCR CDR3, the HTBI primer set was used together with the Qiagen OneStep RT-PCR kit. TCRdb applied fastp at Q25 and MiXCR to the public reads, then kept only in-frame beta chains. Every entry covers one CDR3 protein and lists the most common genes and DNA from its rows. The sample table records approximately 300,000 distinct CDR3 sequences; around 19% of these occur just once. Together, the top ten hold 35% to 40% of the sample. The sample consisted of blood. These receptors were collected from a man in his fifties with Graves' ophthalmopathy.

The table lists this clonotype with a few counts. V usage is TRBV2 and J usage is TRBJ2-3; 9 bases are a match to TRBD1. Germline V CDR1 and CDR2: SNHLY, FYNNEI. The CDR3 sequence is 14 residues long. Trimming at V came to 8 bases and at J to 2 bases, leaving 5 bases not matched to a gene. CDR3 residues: CASLGTGNTDTQYF. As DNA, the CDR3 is TGTGCCAGCCTCGGGACAGGGAACACAGATACGCAGTATTTT. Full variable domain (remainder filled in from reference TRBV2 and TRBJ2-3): EPEVTQTPSHQVTQMGQEVILRCVPISNHLYFYWYRQILGQKVEFLVSFYNNEISEKSEIFDDQFSVERPDGSNFTLKIRSTKLEDSAMYFCASLGTGNTDTQYFGPGTRLTVL.

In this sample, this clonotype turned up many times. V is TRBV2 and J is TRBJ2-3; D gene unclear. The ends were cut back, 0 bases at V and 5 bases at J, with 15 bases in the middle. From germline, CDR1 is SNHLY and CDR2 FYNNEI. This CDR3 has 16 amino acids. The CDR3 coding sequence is TGTGCCAGCAGTGAAGCGCAGAGCTTCCCCGGAGATACGCAGTATTTT. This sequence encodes CASSEAQSFPGDTQYF.